The 21 T cell receptor beta chains below all came from one sample that was sequenced in a study of shared clonotypes between healthy human individuals. Some clones are missing from TCRdb's copy, which holds only in-frame ones; the method was immunoSEQ multiplex PCR. In the table there are some 2.3 million clones, just over 90% of which are singletons. Specimen: naive CD4+ T cells from PBMCs. Subset denoted: CD45RA+ positively selected. All receptors derive from a man younger than 30 in good health. Some clones in this sample may be carry-over from other donors' samples.

The V and J genes are TRBV29-1 and TRBJ2-2, with D hard to call. CDR1 is SQVTM and CDR2 is ANQGSEA in the germline V gene. V was cut by 6 bases and J by 6 bases, with 11 bases left in between. This CDR3 spans 12 amino acids. CDR3 protein: CSVARGAGELFF. For the CDR3, the DNA is TGCAGCGTGGCCCGTGGGGCCGGGGAGCTGTTTTTT.

This chain uses TRBV6-5 with TRBJ1-5, with TRBD1 as a possible D gene (5 bases). CDR1 is MNHEY and CDR2 is SVGAGI in the germline V gene. Trimming removed 0 bases at V and 4 bases at J, with 10 bases between. The CDR3 extends over 15 amino acids. The CDR3 coding sequence is TGTGCCAGCAGTTACTCGCAAAGGGGTAATCAGCCCCAGCATTTT. Translated: CASSYSQRGNQPQHF.

The chain uses TRBV11-2 and TRBJ2-4, with TRBD2 matching 14 bases. V shed 2 bases, J shed 9 bases, and the junction held 3 bases outside the gene matches. The germline gives CDR1 SGHAT, CDR2 FQNNGV. The CDR3 is 15 residues long. DNA for the CDR3: TGTGCCAGCAGCTTAAGGACTAGCGGGAGGACCATTCAGTACTTC. Translated, it gives CASSLRTSGRTIQYF.

J is TRBJ1-4 and V is TRBV6-5, with D tentatively TRBD1 (5 bases). Germline CDR1 and CDR2: MNHEY and SVGAGI. The CDR3 is made up of 13 amino acids. V dropped 5 bases and J dropped 8 bases, with 12 bases sitting between them. CDR3 nucleotides: TGTGCCAGCAGTGACAGTAGACAGGAAAAACTGTTTTTT. Encoded protein: CASSDSRQEKLFF.

The chain uses TRBV28 and TRBJ1-1, with unresolved D. The CDR3 runs to 12 residues. With 6 bases removed from V and 8 bases from J, the gap between germline ends came to 13 bases. The germline gives CDR1 MDHEN, CDR2 SYDVKM. CDR3 in amino acids: CASSRRGSEAFF. The CDR3 DNA sequence: TGTGCCAGCAGCCGAAGAGGGTCCGAAGCTTTCTTT. Together with reference TRBV28 and TRBJ1-1, the CDR3 gives the full variable domain: DVKVTQSSRYLVKRTGEKVFLECVQDMDHENMFWYRQDPGLGLRLIYFSYDVKMKEKGDIPEGYSVSREKKERFSLILESASTNQTSMYLCASSRRGSEAFFGQGTRLTVV.

For the CDR3, the DNA is TGTGCCAGCAGCATTTCCCCCGAGACGACCCAGTACTTC. It codes for CASSISPETTQYF. This chain joins TRBV28 and TRBJ2-5; no definite D call. This CDR3 has 13 amino acids. Germline V gene sequence: CDR1 MDHEN, CDR2 SYDVKM. V lost 6 bases to trimming and J lost 7 bases, with 15 bases between them.

The chain has TRBV2 and TRBJ2-7; D is uncertain. The CDR3 loop spans 13 amino acids. Deletions cut 8 bases from V and 1 base from J, with 12 bases between. Germline CDR1 is SNHLY and CDR2 is FYNNEI. The CDR3 loop is CASSSARSYEQYF. In nucleotides, the CDR3 is TGTGCCAGCTCATCAGCTAGGTCCTACGAGCAGTACTTC.

The chain is built from TRBV5-1 and TRBJ2-2, with TRBD2 identical over 12 bases. CDR3 length equals 17 residues. Germline values: CDR1 SGHRS, CDR2 YFSETQ. After removal of 4 bases from V and 3 bases from J, the junction contained 7 bases not matched to a gene. CDR3 in DNA: TGCGCCAGCAGCCCCACGACTAGCGGGAGCGACACCGGGGAGCTGTTTTTT. Its translation is CASSPTTSGSDTGELFF.

The V gene is TRBV5-1, the J gene TRBJ2-4; 12 positions match TRBD2. Germline assignment: CDR1 SGHRS and CDR2 YFSETQ. This CDR3 is built from 20 residues. The V gene end was trimmed by 1 base and the J gene end by 1 base; junction bases not matched to a gene: 12. CDR3: CASSLPTSGSSVWAKNIQYF. As DNA, the CDR3 is TGCGCCAGCAGCTTGCCGACTAGCGGGAGCTCTGTATGGGCCAAAAACATTCAGTACTTC.

This chain links TRBV18 with TRBJ1-5; D is possibly TRBD1 (5 bases). This CDR3 spans 16 amino acids. Germline V gene sequence: CDR1 KGHSH, CDR2 LQKENI. Trimming left V 2 bases short and J 7 bases short, with 18 bases between. CDR3 region: CASSPTQGTAGQPQHF. In nucleotides, the CDR3 is TGTGCCAGCTCACCAACGCAGGGCACGGCGGGGCAGCCCCAGCATTTT.

The chain recombines TRBV13 with TRBJ1-3, with D tentatively TRBD1 (5 bases). Germline CDR1 is PRHDT and CDR2 is FYEKMQ (reference sequence). Trimming removed 4 bases at V and 4 bases at J, with 17 bases between. This CDR3 comprises 16 residues. CDR3 in DNA: TGTGCCAGCAGCTCCTTGCTTGGGGGAAGCGGAAACACCATATATTTT. This encodes CASSSLLGGSGNTIYF.

As to this clone: The sample has other DNA sequences that encode this CDR3 too. The chain uses TRBV9 and TRBJ2-7; perhaps TRBD2 as D (5 bases). Trimming cost V 0 bases and J 3 bases, with 10 bases left between them. Germline-derived CDR1 and CDR2 are SGDLS and YYNGEE. The CDR3 loop spans 14 amino acids. CDR3 sequence: CASSVGGGLYEQYF. As DNA, the CDR3 is TGTGCCAGCAGCGTAGGTGGCGGACTCTACGAGCAGTACTTC.

CDR3 nucleotides: TGTGCCAGCAGCTCGCTAGGCGGGGGGGGCGCGAACACCGGGGAGCTGTTTTTT. This sequence encodes CASSSLGGGGANTGELFF. The chain couples TRBV7-6 to TRBJ2-2; 9 nucleotides match TRBD2. The CDR3 is 18 residues long. Germline-derived CDR1 and CDR2 are SGHVS and FNYEAQ. V was pared by 4 bases and J by 0 bases, with 9 bases of the junction left unmatched.

As regards this clone: The sample has other DNA sequences that encode this CDR3 too. The chain links TRBV28 to TRBJ1-5, with a weak D call TRBD1 (5 bases). The length of the CDR3 is 14 residues. The germline CDR1 and CDR2 sequences are MDHEN and SYDVKM. V was trimmed by 5 bases and J by 2 bases, leaving 10 bases between them. The CDR3 loop is CASSLGVGNQPQHF. Here the CDR3 DNA reads TGTGCCAGCAGTCTGGGGGTGGGCAATCAGCCCCAGCATTTT.

The sample holds a few counts of this clone. The chain recombines TRBV2 with TRBJ1-1; 9 bases fit TRBD1. Per germline, CDR1 SNHLY and CDR2 FYNNEI. This CDR3 contains 13 residues. V lost 10 bases, J lost 3 bases, and 6 bases stayed unmatched. The CDR3 DNA reads TGTGCCACTCGGACAGGGGAGTACACTGAAGCTTTCTTT. Translation: CATRTGEYTEAFF.

The J gene is TRBJ2-5, the V gene TRBV5-1, with D possibly being TRBD2 (6 bases). CDR1 SGHRS and CDR2 YFSETQ come from the germline V gene. The CDR3 extends over 18 amino acids. V was trimmed by 1 base and J by 4 bases, leaving 23 bases between them. The CDR3 spells CASSLKRVAGRGAETQYF. The CDR3 coding sequence is TGCGCCAGCAGCTTGAAAAGGGTCGCGGGGCGGGGAGCAGAGACCCAGTACTTC.

V gene TRBV28 combines with J gene TRBJ2-5, with TRBD1 matching over 9 bases. This CDR3 is 14 amino acids long. CDR1 is MDHEN and CDR2 is SYDVKM in the germline V gene. Trimming took 6 bases from V and 5 from J; bases not matched to a gene: 7. The CDR3 nucleotides read TGTGCCAGCAGGGGACAGGGCGGAATGGAGACCCAGTACTTC. Its protein product is CASRGQGGMETQYF.

The rearrangement joins TRBV7-3 to TRBJ2-7; the D gene is possibly TRBD1 (5 bases). Germline V gene sequence: CDR1 SGHTA, CDR2 FQGTGA. The V and J ends lost 5 bases and 3 bases respectively, with 17 bases between them. The CDR3 runs 15 residues. The DNA of the CDR3 is TGTGCCAGCAGCCCAACGGCCACAGGTTACTACGAGCAGTACTTC. Translated: CASSPTATGYYEQYF. The whole variable domain, remainder taken from reference TRBV7-3 and TRBJ2-7, is GAGVSQTPSNKVTEKGKYVELRCDPISGHTALYWYRQSLGQGPEFLIYFQGTGAADDSGLPNDRFFAVRPEGSVSTLKIQRTERGDSAVYLCASSPTATGYYEQYFGPGTRLTVT.

The chain joins TRBV28 to TRBJ2-3; TRBD1 matches at 7 bases. Germline trimming cut 5 bases from V and 4 bases from J; bases unmatched to any gene: 9. Germline-derived CDR1 and CDR2 are MDHEN and SYDVKM. CDR3 size: 15 residues. This chain's CDR3 is CASSVQQGRADTQYF. CDR3 in DNA: TGTGCCAGCAGTGTACAACAGGGGCGGGCAGATACGCAGTATTTT.

This clone was counted between two and nine times. The V gene is TRBV30, the J gene TRBJ1-5; D call uncertain. V was shortened by 2 bases and J by 4 bases, with 9 bases between the two germline ends. Germline CDR1 and CDR2: GTSNPN and SVGIG (reference sequence). This CDR3 comprises 13 residues. For the CDR3, the DNA is TGTGCCTGGAGTCGCGCAGATAATCAGCCCCAGCATTTT. Translation gives CAWSRADNQPQHF.

This chain uses TRBV5-1 with TRBJ1-1; D not certain. The CDR3 is 15 amino acids. Trimming pared 5 bases from V and 1 base from J, leaving 15 bases between. The V gene's germline CDR1 is SGHRS and CDR2 YFSETQ. In DNA form, the CDR3 reads TGCGCCAGCAGGAGGCTTGAGGCACCGAACACTGAAGCTTTCTTT. The encoded protein is CASRRLEAPNTEAFF.